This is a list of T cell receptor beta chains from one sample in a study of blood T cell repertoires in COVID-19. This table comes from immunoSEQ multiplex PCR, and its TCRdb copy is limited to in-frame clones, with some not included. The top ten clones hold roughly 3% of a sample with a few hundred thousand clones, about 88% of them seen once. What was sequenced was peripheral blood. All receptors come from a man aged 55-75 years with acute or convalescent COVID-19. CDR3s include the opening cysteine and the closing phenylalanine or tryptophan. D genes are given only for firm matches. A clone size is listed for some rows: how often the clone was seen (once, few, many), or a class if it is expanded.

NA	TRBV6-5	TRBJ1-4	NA	TGTGCCACCAGCCTTCAAACGTCTAGCGAAAAACTGTTTTTT	CATSLQTSSEKLFF
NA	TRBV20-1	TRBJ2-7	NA	TGCAGTGCCCAGGGTCCCTACGAGCAGTACTTC	CSAQGPYEQYF
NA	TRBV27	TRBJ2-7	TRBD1	TGTGCCAGCAGTACACGGGACAGAATGGGCGAGCAGTACTTC	CASSTRDRMGEQYF
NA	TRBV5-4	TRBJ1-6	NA	TGTGCCAGCAGGGTCAGTATTAATTCACCCCTCCACTTT	CASRVSINSPLHF
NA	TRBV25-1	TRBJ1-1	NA	TGTGCCAGCAGTGAATCTCGGGGGGCTTTGAACACTGAAGCTTTCTTT	CASSESRGALNTEAFF
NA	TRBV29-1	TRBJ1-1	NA	TGCAGCGTTGTAGGGCACCTACGGGACACGGCTGAAGCTTTCTTT	CSVVGHLRDTAEAFF
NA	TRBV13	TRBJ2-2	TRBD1	TGTGCCAGCAGCTTAGCCACTACAGGGGTTCGGAACACCGGGGAGCTGTTTTTT	CASSLATTGVRNTGELFF
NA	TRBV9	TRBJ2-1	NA	TGTGCCAGCAGCCCGTCAGGAGGGTCCTACAATGAGCAGTTCTTC	CASSPSGGSYNEQFF
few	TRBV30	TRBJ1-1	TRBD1	TGTGCCTGGAGAACAGCCGGGACAGGGGACCAAGCTTTCTTT	CAWRTAGTGDQAFF
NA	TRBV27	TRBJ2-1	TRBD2	TGTGCCAGCAGTTTAAGGGGTAGCGGGGGGGCCAATGAGCAGTTCTTC	CASSLRGSGGANEQFF
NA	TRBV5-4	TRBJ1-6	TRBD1	TGTGCCAGCAGCTTATCCGGGACAGGGAATTCACCCCTCCACTTT	CASSLSGTGNSPLHF
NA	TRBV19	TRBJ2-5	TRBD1	TGTGCCAGTAGTATCGGGGACAGGGGTCGTGAGACCCAGTACTTC	CASSIGDRGRETQYF
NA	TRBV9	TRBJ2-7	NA	TGTGCCAGCAGCGTAGCAGTGGGCACCTACGAGCAGTACTTC	CASSVAVGTYEQYF
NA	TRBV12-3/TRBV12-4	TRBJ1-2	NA	TGTGCCAGCGAGGGTAACTATGGCTACACCTTC	CASEGNYGYTF
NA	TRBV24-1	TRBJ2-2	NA	TGTGCCACCAGTGGGACGCAGGGTAACGGGGAGCTGTTTTTT	CATSGTQGNGELFF
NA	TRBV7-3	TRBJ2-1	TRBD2	TGTGCCAGCAGCTTAATAGCGGGGAATGAGCAGTTCTTC	CASSLIAGNEQFF
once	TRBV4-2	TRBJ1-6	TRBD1	TGTGCCAGCAGCCCATACAGGGGTGGGAATAATTCACCCCTCCACTTT	CASSPYRGGNNSPLHF
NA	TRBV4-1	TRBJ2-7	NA	TGCGCCAGCAGCCAAGGTTTGGACGGGACCTACGAGCAGTACTTC	CASSQGLDGTYEQYF
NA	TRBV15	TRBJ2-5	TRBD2	TGTGCCACCAGCAGAGTGGCGGGGGTTGAAGAGACCCAGTACTTC	CATSRVAGVEETQYF
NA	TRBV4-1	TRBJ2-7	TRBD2	TGCGCCAGCAGCCTAGCGCGGGGGGGGTCACGGTCCTACGAGCAGTACTTC	CASSLARGGSRSYEQYF
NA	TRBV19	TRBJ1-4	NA	TGTGCCAGTACATCGAGAGCCGTTGCAACTAATGAAAAACTGTTTTTT	CASTSRAVATNEKLFF
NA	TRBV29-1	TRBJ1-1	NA	TGCAGCGTCCTCGTGAACACTGAAGCTTTCTTT	CSVLVNTEAFF
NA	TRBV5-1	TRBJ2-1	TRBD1	TGCGCCAGCAGTCTGAGCCCAGGGGAGGACAGGGGGTTCAAGGTGAAGTTCTTC	CASSLSPGEDRGFKVKFF
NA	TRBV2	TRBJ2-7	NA	TGTGCCAGCAGTGAACGGCAGGGTATTCTCTACGAGCAGTACTTC	CASSERQGILYEQYF
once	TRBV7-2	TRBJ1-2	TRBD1	TGTGCCAGCAGCATAGGACAGGGCAACTATGGCTACACCTTC	CASSIGQGNYGYTF
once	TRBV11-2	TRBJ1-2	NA	TGTGCCAGCAGCTCAGGGCGCCGGGCTAATGGCTACACCTTC	CASSSGRRANGYTF
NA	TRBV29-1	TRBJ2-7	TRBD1	TGCAGCGCGCTTCCCGGGACAGGGACCTACGAGCAGTACTTC	CSALPGTGTYEQYF
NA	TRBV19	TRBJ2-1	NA	TGTGCCAGTAGTCCGGGGGTGGATGAGCAGTTCTTC	CASSPGVDEQFF
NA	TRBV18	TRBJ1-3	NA	TGTGCCAGCTCACCAAACCTCGCGTCAGGCAGTGGAAACACCATATATTTT	CASSPNLASGSGNTIYF
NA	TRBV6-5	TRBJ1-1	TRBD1	TGTGCCAGCCTAATCGGGACAGGAGCTTTCTTT	CASLIGTGAFF
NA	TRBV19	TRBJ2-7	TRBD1	TGTGCCAGTAGTGGGGACAGGAGCTCCTACGAGCAGTACTTC	CASSGDRSSYEQYF
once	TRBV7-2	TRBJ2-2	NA	TGTGCCAGCAACATAATCTCGGGGGGCCCCACCGGGGAGCTGTTTTTT	CASNIISGGPTGELFF
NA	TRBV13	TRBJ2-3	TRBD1	TGTGCCAGCAGCCGAAACAGGGGGCGGGTAGATACGCAGTATTTT	CASSRNRGRVDTQYF
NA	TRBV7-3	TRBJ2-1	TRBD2	TGTGCCAGCAGCTTAGGCACTAGCGGGGGACGGGAGCAGTTCTTC	CASSLGTSGGREQFF
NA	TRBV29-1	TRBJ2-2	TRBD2	TGCAGCGCCGGACTAGCGGGGGGCCCCGCCGGGGAGCTGTTTTTT	CSAGLAGGPAGELFF
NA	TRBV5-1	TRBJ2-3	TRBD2	TGCGCCAGCAGCTCCTCTAGCGGGGGAAGCACAGATACGCAGTATTTT	CASSSSSGGSTDTQYF
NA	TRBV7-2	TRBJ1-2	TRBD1	TGTGCCAGCAGCTGGGACAGGGCCTACCTAAGCTGGGGCTACACCTTC	CASSWDRAYLSWGYTF
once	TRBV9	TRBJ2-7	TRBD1	TGTGCCAGCAGCGTAGGGACAGGGGGCGGCCACGAGCAGTACTTC	CASSVGTGGGHEQYF
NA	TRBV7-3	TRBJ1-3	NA	TGTGCCAGCAGCATAGACGGAGGAGCTGGAAACACCATATATTTT	CASSIDGGAGNTIYF
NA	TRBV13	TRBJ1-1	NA	TGTGCCAGCAGCGCGGCGGGGGGGAACACTGAAGCTTTCTTT	CASSAAGGNTEAFF